The 23 T cell receptor beta chains below were found in one sample sequenced in a study of graft-versus-host responses after intestinal transplantation. The antigens these receptors bind are not known. The method was immunoSEQ multiplex PCR; TCRdb's version includes in-frame clones alone and lacks a portion of them. The table has some 100,000 clones, approximately 90% seen once. The sample in question was unstimulated CD8+ T cells sorted from spleen or lymph node cells, obtained before transplant. These receptors were obtained from a human donor who was the organ donor for an intestinal transplant.

The chain combines TRBV9 with TRBJ2-3, with 7 bases aligning to TRBD1. The CDR3 loop spans 17 amino acids. CDR1 and CDR2 (germline): SGDLS, YYNGEE. V shed 0 bases, J shed 6 bases, and the junction held 13 bases outside the gene matches. The CDR3 DNA reads as TGTGCCAGCAGCGTAGTTGAGGGACAGCCTTATGGGGATACGCAGTATTTT. This encodes CASSVVEGQPYGDTQYF.

The gene calls are TRBV21-1 and TRBJ2-1; the table gives TRBD2 as D, unverified against the DNA. TRBV21-1 is annotated as a pseudogene. The CDR3 extends over 16 amino acids. The CDR3 DNA sequence: TGTGCCAGCAGCACCACCCGAGGGTCAGGAAACAATGAGCAGTTCTTC. Its translation is CASSTTRGSGNNEQFF.

This sequence joins TRBV19 and TRBJ1-4; 8 positions agree with TRBD1. V lost 5 bases and J lost 4; bases outside the gene matches: 3. Germline V gene lookup returns CDR1 LNHDA and CDR2 SQIVND (reference sequence). This CDR3 region has 14 residues. In nucleotides, the CDR3 is TGTGCCAGTAGTGGGACAGGAGATAATGAAAAACTGTTTTTT. This encodes CASSGTGDNEKLFF. Filled out from reference TRBV19 and TRBJ1-4, the complete variable domain reads DGGITQSPKYLFRKEGQNVTLSCEQNLNHDAMYWYRQDPGQGLRLIYYSQIVNDFQKGDIAEGYSVSREKKESFPLTVTSAQKNPTAFYLCASSGTGDNEKLFFGSGTQLSVL.

The chain is built from TRBV11-2 and TRBJ2-6; maybe TRBD1 (5 bases). V lost 5 bases to trimming and J lost 1 base, with 12 bases between them. The CDR3 has 16 residues. Germline V gives CDR1 SGHAT, CDR2 FQNNGV. CDR3 region: CASSAPTVSGANVLTF. DNA for the CDR3: TGTGCCAGCAGCGCGCCGACAGTTTCTGGGGCCAACGTCCTGACTTTC.

This rearrangement joins TRBV28 to TRBJ2-5; tentatively, D is TRBD1 (6 bases). V gave up 2 bases and J gave up 5 bases, with 12 bases separating them. CDR3 size: 14 residues. CDR1 and CDR2 from the germline V gene are MDHEN and SYDVKM. CDR3 protein: CASSLTWGRETQYF. For the CDR3, the DNA is TGTGCCAGCAGTTTAACCTGGGGGCGGGAGACCCAGTACTTC. The entire variable domain, with the rest obtained from reference TRBV28 and TRBJ2-5, is as follows: DVKVTQSSRYLVKRTGEKVFLECVQDMDHENMFWYRQDPGLGLRLIYFSYDVKMKEKGDIPEGYSVSREKKERFSLILESASTNQTSMYLCASSLTWGRETQYFGPGTRLLVL.

The chain carries TRBV7-3 and TRBJ2-1; D is possibly TRBD2 (5 bases). With 5 bases removed from V and 0 bases from J, the gap between germline ends came to 11 bases. CDR3 length equals 15 residues. The germline V gene has CDR1 SGHTA and CDR2 FQGTGA. The DNA of the CDR3 is TGTGCCAGCAGCAATAGCGCTGGCTCCTACAATGAGCAGTTCTTC. This encodes CASSNSAGSYNEQFF. Looking up the rest from reference TRBV7-3 and TRBJ2-1 gives the full variable domain: GAGVSQTPSNKVTEKGKYVELRCDPISGHTALYWYRQSLGQGPEFLIYFQGTGAADDSGLPNDRFFAVRPEGSVSTLKIQRTERGDSAVYLCASSNSAGSYNEQFFGPGTRLTVL.

The chain combines TRBV28 with TRBJ2-5; 7 nucleotides match TRBD1. Germline V CDR1 and CDR2: MDHEN, SYDVKM. The CDR3 extends over 13 amino acids. Trimming took 9 bases from V and 3 from J; bases not matched to a gene: 7. CDR3 amino acids: CASNRDREETQYF. As DNA, the CDR3 is TGTGCCAGTAACCGGGACAGAGAAGAGACCCAGTACTTC. The variable domain in full, with the rest retrieved from reference TRBV28 and TRBJ2-5, is DVKVTQSSRYLVKRTGEKVFLECVQDMDHENMFWYRQDPGLGLRLIYFSYDVKMKEKGDIPEGYSVSREKKERFSLILESASTNQTSMYLCASNRDREETQYFGPGTRLLVL.

This clone was picked up one time. The chain employs TRBV7-9 and TRBJ2-7; TRBD2 is a possible D gene (5 bases). The V end lost 5 bases, the J end lost 3 bases, and 17 bases lay between the germline ends. This CDR3 comprises 15 residues. Germline V CDR1 and CDR2: SEHNR, FQNEAQ (reference sequence). CDR3 amino acids: CASSAGNNGLYEQYF. CDR3 nucleotides: TGTGCCAGCAGCGCCGGGAATAATGGTCTCTACGAGCAGTACTTC.

The chain has TRBV27 and TRBJ2-2, with 9 nucleotides matching TRBD2. V was pared by 0 bases and J by 2 bases, with 4 bases of the junction left unmatched. Germline-derived CDR1 and CDR2 are MNHEY and SMNVEV (reference sequence). This CDR3 spans 17 amino acids. The CDR3 region is CASSLSVGTSNTGELFF. In nucleotides, the CDR3 is TGTGCCAGCAGTTTATCCGTCGGGACTAGCAACACCGGGGAGCTGTTTTTT.

The chain joins TRBV5-4 to TRBJ2-7; TRBD2 aligns across 9 bases. Germline V gene lookup returns CDR1 SGHNT and CDR2 YYREEE (reference sequence). V was pared by 3 bases and J by 3 bases, with 7 bases of the junction left unmatched. The CDR3 runs 15 residues. CDR3 amino acids: CASSSDGGGGYEQYF. DNA for the CDR3: TGTGCCAGCAGCTCCGACGGCGGGGGGGGCTACGAGCAGTACTTC.

The CDR3 loop reads CASSLEGWGTDTQYF. CDR3 coding DNA: TGTGCCAGCAGTTTGGAGGGGTGGGGCACAGATACGCAGTATTTT. The V and J genes are TRBV28 and TRBJ2-3, with D tentatively TRBD2 (6 bases). CDR1 is MDHEN and CDR2 is SYDVKM in the germline V gene. The V end was cut by 3 bases, the J end by 1 base, with 11 bases between. The CDR3 extends over 15 amino acids.

This clone was seen more than once but under ten times. This chain uses TRBV30 with TRBJ1-2; maybe TRBD1 (6 bases). The CDR3 loop spans 11 amino acids. The V gene lost 4 bases and the J gene lost 6 bases, with 9 bases spanning the gap. CDR1 and CDR2 (germline): GTSNPN, SVGIG (reference sequence). CDR3 bases: TGTGCCTGGAACAGGGAACATGGCTACACCTTC. It translates to CAWNREHGYTF.

J is TRBJ1-3 and V is TRBV5-8, with D tentatively TRBD1 (5 bases). This CDR3 has 17 residues. V lost 0 bases and J 1 base, leaving 14 bases between the germline ends. Germline CDR1 is SGHTS and CDR2 is YDEGEE. Here the CDR3 reads CASSLALGDWSGNTIYF. CDR3 bases: TGTGCCAGCAGCTTGGCCTTAGGGGATTGGTCTGGAAACACCATATATTTT.

This rearrangement joins TRBV7-8 to TRBJ1-5; D call uncertain. With 3 bases removed from V and 4 bases from J, the gap between germline ends came to 10 bases. Germline V lookup: CDR1 SGHVS, CDR2 FQNEAQ. This CDR3 is built from 14 residues. The CDR3 region has the DNA TGTGCCAGCAGCTTTCTGACTGGGAATCAGCCCCAGCATTTT. It is translated as CASSFLTGNQPQHF.

CDR3 sequence reads: CASSLGRRSSGANVLTF. The CDR3 nucleotides read TGCGCCAGCAGCTTGGGACGGAGGAGCTCTGGGGCCAACGTCCTGACTTTC. The chain is built from TRBV5-1 and TRBJ2-6; a weak D match, TRBD2 (5 bases). With 0 bases removed from V and 0 bases from J, the gap between germline ends came to 10 bases. The CDR3 is 17 amino acids. CDR1 SGHRS and CDR2 YFSETQ come from the germline V gene.

The chain has TRBV11-3 and TRBJ2-5; 7 nucleotides align to TRBD1. V lost 5 bases, J lost 2 bases, and 2 bases stayed unmatched. The germline CDR1 and CDR2 sequences are SGHNT and YENEEA. CDR3 length: 13 residues. This CDR3 is CASSPGGQETQYF. CDR3 bases: TGTGCCAGCAGCCCAGGGGGACAAGAGACCCAGTACTTC. The full variable domain, completed using reference TRBV11-3 and TRBJ2-5, is EAGVVQSPRYKIIEKKQPVAFWCNPISGHNTLYWYLQNLGQGPELLIRYENEEAVDDSQLPKDRFSAERLKGVDSTLKIQPAELGDSAVYLCASSPGGQETQYFGPGTRLLVL.

This chain links TRBV5-1 with TRBJ1-1, with D perhaps TRBD1 (5 bases). Germline lookup yields CDR1 SGHRS and CDR2 YFSETQ. Trimming cost V 3 bases and J 6 bases, with 15 bases left between them. The CDR3 runs 14 residues. CDR3 sequence (DNA): TGCGCCAGCAGCTGGGGCAGGGTAAGTTCTGAAGCTTTCTTT. Protein product: CASSWGRVSSEAFF.

The V gene is TRBV6-1, the J gene TRBJ1-6, with 7 bases matching TRBD1. The CDR3 consists of 15 residues. Germline CDR1 reads MNHNS; CDR2 reads SASEGT. The junction had 12 bases not matched to a gene; V was cut back by 6 bases and J by 10 bases. CDR3 in DNA: TGTGCCAGCAGCCTTTTAGACAGGGTTTTCTCACCCCTCCACTTT. It translates to CASSLLDRVFSPLHF.

This sequence joins TRBV13 and TRBJ1-3; 8 positions agree with TRBD1. CDR3 length: 15 amino acids. CDR1 PRHDT and CDR2 FYEKMQ come from the germline V gene (reference sequence). The V gene end was trimmed by 8 bases and the J gene end by 0 bases; junction bases not matched to a gene: 6. CDR3 in DNA: TGTGCCAGCGCCGGACAGGGATCCTCTGGAAACACCATATATTTT. Protein: CASAGQGSSGNTIYF.

The chain has TRBV13 and TRBJ2-7, with D perhaps TRBD1 (5 bases). This CDR3 is 13 amino acids long. Germline values: CDR1 PRHDT, CDR2 FYEKMQ (reference sequence). The CDR3 DNA sequence: TGTGCGAGTTCTACCCAGGGCTATGACGAGCAGTACTTC. Translating it yields CASSTQGYDEQYF.

The chain joins TRBV2 to TRBJ2-7; maybe TRBD2 (7 bases). The germline V gene encodes CDR1 SNHLY and CDR2 FYNNEI. The V and J ends lost 11 bases and 3 bases respectively, with 14 bases between them. The CDR3 is made up of 12 amino acids. CDR3 DNA sequence: TGTGCCGTGCAGGGGAGGGTCTACGAGCAGTACTTC. Amino acids: CAVQGRVYEQYF.

The chain employs TRBV13 and TRBJ1-1; D not certain. V was shortened by 2 bases and J by 10 bases, with 26 bases between the two germline ends. Germline V gene lookup returns CDR1 PRHDT and CDR2 FYEKMQ (reference sequence). The CDR3 totals 17 residues. CDR3 in amino acids: CASSLLKPADWESGAFF. CDR3 DNA sequence: TGTGCCAGCAGCTTATTGAAGCCGGCGGACTGGGAGAGTGGAGCTTTCTTT.

The chain couples TRBV7-9 to TRBJ2-1, with 11 bases identical to TRBD2. The CDR3 loop spans 14 amino acids. V dropped 5 bases and J dropped 8; count of bases not matched to a gene: 5. Germline V gives CDR1 SEHNR, CDR2 FQNEAQ (reference sequence). CDR3 in amino acids: CASSMIAGGDEQFF. Written as DNA, the CDR3 is TGTGCCAGCAGCATGATAGCGGGGGGGGATGAGCAGTTCTTC. The complete variable domain, with remaining parts taken from reference TRBV7-9 and TRBJ2-1, reads DTGVSQNPRHKITKRGQNVTFRCDPISEHNRLYWYRQTLGQGPEFLTYFQNEAQLEKSRLLSDRFSAERPKGSFSTLEIQRTEQGDSAMYLCASSMIAGGDEQFFGPGTRLTVL.